Following are 10 T cell receptor beta chains from one sample sequenced in a study of neurological immune-mediated disorders. TCRdb re-called the 5' RACE reads with MiXCR, one entry per CDR3 protein. The sample has tens of thousands of distinct CDR3 sequences, roughly 25% seen once. Sequencing was carried out using PBMCs. The receptors derive from a woman in her seventies in good health.

This sequence joins TRBV7-9 and TRBJ1-5; 8 bases map to TRBD1. This CDR3 is built from 13 residues. The trim removed 5 bases at V and 7 bases at J, leaving 4 bases unmatched. Per germline, CDR1 SEHNR and CDR2 FQNEAQ (reference sequence). The CDR3 region is CASSRTGIQPQHF. The DNA for the CDR3 is TGTGCCAGCAGCCGGACAGGGATCCAGCCCCAGCATTTT.

This clonotype was seen at least ten times. The chain recombines TRBV5-1 with TRBJ2-1, with D perhaps matching TRBD1 or TRBD2 (5 bases each). This CDR3 spans 16 amino acids. Trimming pared 3 bases from V and 3 bases from J, leaving 16 bases between. The germline gives CDR1 SGHRS, CDR2 YFSETQ. The CDR3 protein is CASSSGTRGIYNEQFF. In nucleotides, the CDR3 is TGCGCCAGCAGCTCTGGGACGAGAGGTATCTACAATGAGCAGTTCTTC.

The chain combines TRBV20-1 with TRBJ2-2; possible D gene TRBD1, 6 bases. The CDR3 is 13 amino acids. The germline CDR1 and CDR2 sequences are DFQATT and SNEGSKA (reference sequence). V shed 6 bases and J shed 0 bases, with 8 bases lying between them. The CDR3 spells CSAGQSNTGELFF. The CDR3 DNA reads TGCAGTGCCGGACAGTCGAACACCGGGGAGCTGTTTTTT.

The CDR3 region is CASSPQFARTEAFF. Here the CDR3 DNA reads TGTGCCAGCAGTCCACAGTTCGCTAGAACTGAAGCTTTCTTT. The V gene is TRBV12-3 or TRBV12-4, the J gene TRBJ1-1; D gene ambiguous. The V gene lost 5 bases and the J gene lost 5 bases, with 15 bases spanning the gap. The length of the CDR3 is 14 residues.

The J gene is TRBJ2-3, the V gene TRBV28; D is perhaps TRBD1 or TRBD2 (5 bases each). CDR1 and CDR2 from the germline V gene are MDHEN and SYDVKM. Trimming shortened V by 3 bases and J by 0 bases, and 7 bases separated the two germline ends. This CDR3 spans 14 amino acids. For the CDR3, the DNA is TGTGCCAGCAGTTTTGGGGGAAGCACAGATACGCAGTATTTT. Translation gives CASSFGGSTDTQYF.

Note on this clonotype: With a much larger clone just one base away, this may be a read error. The rearrangement links TRBV6-6 to TRBJ1-1; D is perhaps TRBD1 (5 bases). V was clipped by 7 bases and J by 4 bases, with 16 bases between them. This CDR3 has 14 amino acids. The germline CDR1 and CDR2 sequences are MNHNY and SVGAGI (reference sequence). The CDR3 spells CASTEGTPGTEAFF. CDR3 nucleotide sequence: TGTGCCAGCACCGAGGGGACCCCGGGCACTGAAGCTTTCTTT.

This clonotype was seen at least ten times. This chain uses TRBV10-3 with TRBJ2-1, with 7 bases aligning to TRBD2. CDR1 is ENHRY and CDR2 is SYGVKD in the germline V gene. The ends lost 5 bases at V and 5 bases at J; junction bases unmatched: 9. This CDR3 has 15 residues. In DNA form, the CDR3 reads TGTGCCATCAGTACCACCGGGACTACTAACAATGAGCAGTTCTTC. As protein: CAISTTGTTNNEQFF.

The table lists this clonotype with many counts. The rearrangement links TRBV7-6 to TRBJ2-3; no reliable D call. The germline CDR1 and CDR2 sequences are SGHVS and FNYEAQ. Trimming took off 6 bases at V and 2 bases at J, with 12 bases between the two ends. The CDR3 runs to 14 residues. CDR3 in amino acids: CASRLSTNTDTQYF. CDR3 in DNA: TGTGCCAGCAGACTCTCGACGAACACAGATACGCAGTATTTT.

The V call is TRBV5-5, the J call TRBJ1-1; D is unclear. This CDR3 has 15 residues. From germline, CDR1 is SGHKS and CDR2 YYEKEE (reference sequence). V was clipped by 4 bases and J by 0 bases, with 13 bases between them. CDR3 bases: TGTGCCAGCAGCAGCCCGGACTTTCTGAACACTGAAGCTTTCTTT. Its protein product is CASSSPDFLNTEAFF.

This clonotype was found many times. The chain carries TRBV20-1 and TRBJ2-3; tentatively, D is TRBD1 (7 bases). V was cut by 5 bases and J by 2 bases, with 11 bases left in between. Germline assignment: CDR1 DFQATT and CDR2 SNEGSKA (reference sequence). The CDR3 runs to 13 residues. For the CDR3, the DNA is TGCAGTGCTGGGGGGACAGACACAGATACGCAGTATTTT. It codes for CSAGGTDTDTQYF.